The sequence of this T cell receptor (beta chain) was determined in a study of T cell clonotyping in hematopoietic cell transplantation. Study conclusions and caveats: Without cell sorting, CD4 versus CD8 contributions remain unresolved. Broader posttransplant TCR repertoire diversity was predicted by graft donor and pretransplant recipient Inverse Simpson Index values. After transplant, recipient diversity fell while pathologically expanded clonotypes grew through day 180.

About this clone: Its antigen is not known.

Produced via immunoSEQ multiplex PCR; TCRdb's table is partial and in-frame only. The sample carries some 15,000 clones, over 65% recorded once. CDR1 SNHLY and CDR2 FYNNEI come from the germline V gene. Trimming took 6 bases from V and 2 from J, leaving 10 bases between them. The CDR3 extends over 14 amino acids. This TCR was recovered from a male patient aged 55-69 years who had an allogeneic stem cell transplant from a related donor, so the T cells may come from the graft donor. Some clones in this sample may be carry-over from other donors' samples. V and J are TRBV2 and TRBJ2-2; no firm D call. The source material was PBMCs, sampled 100 days after allogeneic stem cell transplant. CDR3 sequence (DNA): TGTGCCAGCAGGCCCCGCTCTAACACCGGGGAGCTGTTTTTT. Encoded protein: CASRPRSNTGELFF.